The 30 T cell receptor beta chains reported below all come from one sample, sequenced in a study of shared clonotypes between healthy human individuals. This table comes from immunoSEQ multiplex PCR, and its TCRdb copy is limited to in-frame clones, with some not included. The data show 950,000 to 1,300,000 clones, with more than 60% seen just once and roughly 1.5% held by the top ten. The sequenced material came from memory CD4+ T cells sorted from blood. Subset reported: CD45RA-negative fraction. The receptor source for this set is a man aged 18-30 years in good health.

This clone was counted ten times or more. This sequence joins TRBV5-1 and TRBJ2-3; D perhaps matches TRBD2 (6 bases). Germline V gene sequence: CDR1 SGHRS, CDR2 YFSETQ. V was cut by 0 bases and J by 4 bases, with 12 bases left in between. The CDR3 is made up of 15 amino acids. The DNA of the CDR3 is TGCGCCAGCAGCTTGGAGGGGACTTCCTCAGATACGCAGTATTTT. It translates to CASSLEGTSSDTQYF.

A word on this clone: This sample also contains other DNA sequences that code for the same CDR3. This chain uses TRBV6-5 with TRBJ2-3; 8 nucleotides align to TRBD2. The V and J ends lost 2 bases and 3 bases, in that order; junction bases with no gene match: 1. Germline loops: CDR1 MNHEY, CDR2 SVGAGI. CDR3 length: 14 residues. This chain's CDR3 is CASSYRLATDTQYF. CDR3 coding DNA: TGTGCCAGCAGTTACCGACTAGCGACAGATACGCAGTATTTT.

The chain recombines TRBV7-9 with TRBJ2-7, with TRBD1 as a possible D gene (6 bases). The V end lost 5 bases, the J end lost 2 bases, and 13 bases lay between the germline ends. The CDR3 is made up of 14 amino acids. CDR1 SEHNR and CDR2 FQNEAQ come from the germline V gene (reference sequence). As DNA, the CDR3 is TGTGCCAGCAGCCCAGGGGTCCCCCCCTACGAGCAGTACTTC. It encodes CASSPGVPPYEQYF.

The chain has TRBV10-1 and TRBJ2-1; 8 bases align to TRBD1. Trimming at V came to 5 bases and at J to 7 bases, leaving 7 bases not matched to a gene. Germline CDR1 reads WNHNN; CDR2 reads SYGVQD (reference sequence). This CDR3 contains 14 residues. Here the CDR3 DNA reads TGCGCCAGCAGTAGACAGGGGAAAGGGAATGAGCAGTTCTTC. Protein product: CASSRQGKGNEQFF.

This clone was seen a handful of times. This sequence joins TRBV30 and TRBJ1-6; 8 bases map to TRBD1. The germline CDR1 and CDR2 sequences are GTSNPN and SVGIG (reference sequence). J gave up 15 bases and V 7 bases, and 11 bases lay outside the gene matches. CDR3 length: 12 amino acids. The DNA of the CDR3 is TGTGCCTTCAGGACAGGGCAGACTGACCTCCACTTT. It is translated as CAFRTGQTDLHF.

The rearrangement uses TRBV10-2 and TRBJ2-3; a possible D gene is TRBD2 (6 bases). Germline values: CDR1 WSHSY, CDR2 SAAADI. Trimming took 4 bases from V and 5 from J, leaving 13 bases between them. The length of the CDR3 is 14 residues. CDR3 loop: CASSVRESKDTQYF. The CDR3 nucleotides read TGCGCCAGCAGTGTTCGGGAGTCCAAAGATACGCAGTATTTT.

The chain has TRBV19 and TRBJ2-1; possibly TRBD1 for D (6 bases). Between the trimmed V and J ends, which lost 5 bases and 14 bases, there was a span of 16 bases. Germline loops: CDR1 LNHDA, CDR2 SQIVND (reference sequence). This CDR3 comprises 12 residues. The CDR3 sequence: CASSPPGQLKFF. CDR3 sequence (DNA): TGTGCCAGTAGTCCCCCCGGACAGCTGAAGTTCTTC.

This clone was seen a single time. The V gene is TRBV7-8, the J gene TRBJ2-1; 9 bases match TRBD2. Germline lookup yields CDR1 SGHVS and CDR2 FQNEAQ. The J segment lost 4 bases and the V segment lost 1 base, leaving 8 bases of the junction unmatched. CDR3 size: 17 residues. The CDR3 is CASSLGASGEIYNEQFF. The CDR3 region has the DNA TGTGCCAGCAGCTTAGGGGCTAGCGGGGAAATTTACAATGAGCAGTTCTTC.

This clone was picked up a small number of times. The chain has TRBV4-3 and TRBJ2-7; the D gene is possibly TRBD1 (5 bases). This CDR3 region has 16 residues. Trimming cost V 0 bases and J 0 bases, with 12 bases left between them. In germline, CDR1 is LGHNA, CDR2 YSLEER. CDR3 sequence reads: CASSQEPHRSSYEQYF. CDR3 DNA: TGCGCCAGCAGCCAAGAACCTCACAGGAGCTCCTACGAGCAGTACTTC.

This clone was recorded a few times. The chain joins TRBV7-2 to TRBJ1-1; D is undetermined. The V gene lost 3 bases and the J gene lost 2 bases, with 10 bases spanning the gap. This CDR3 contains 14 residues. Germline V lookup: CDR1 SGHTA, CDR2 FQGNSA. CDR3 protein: CASSLNSLNTEAFF. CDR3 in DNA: TGTGCCAGCAGCTTGAACAGTCTAAACACTGAAGCTTTCTTT. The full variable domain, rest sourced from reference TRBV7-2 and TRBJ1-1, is GAGVSQSPSNKVTEKGKDVELRCDPISGHTALYWYRQSLGQGLEFLIYFQGNSAPDKSGLPSDRFSAERTGGSVSTLTIQRTQQEDSAVYLCASSLNSLNTEAFFGQGTRLTVV.

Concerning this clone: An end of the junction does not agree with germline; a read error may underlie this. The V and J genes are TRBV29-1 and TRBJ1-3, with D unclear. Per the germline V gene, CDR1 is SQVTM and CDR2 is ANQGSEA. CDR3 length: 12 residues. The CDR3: CSVEADRNTIYF. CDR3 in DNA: TGCAGCGTGGAAGCCGACAGAAACACCATATATTTT.

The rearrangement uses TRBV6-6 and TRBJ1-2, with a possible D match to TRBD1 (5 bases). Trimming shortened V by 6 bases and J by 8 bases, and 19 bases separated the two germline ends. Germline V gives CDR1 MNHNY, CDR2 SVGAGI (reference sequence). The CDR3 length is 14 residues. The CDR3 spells CASSPDPRGVGYTF. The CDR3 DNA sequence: TGTGCCAGCAGCCCAGATCCTCGAGGGGTCGGCTACACCTTC.

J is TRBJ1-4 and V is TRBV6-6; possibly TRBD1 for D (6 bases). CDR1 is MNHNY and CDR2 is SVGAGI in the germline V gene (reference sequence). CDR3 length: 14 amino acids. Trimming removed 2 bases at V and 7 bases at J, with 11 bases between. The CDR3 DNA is TGTGCCAGCAGTTACGGCCAGGGGTTTGAAAAACTGTTTTTT. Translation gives CASSYGQGFEKLFF.

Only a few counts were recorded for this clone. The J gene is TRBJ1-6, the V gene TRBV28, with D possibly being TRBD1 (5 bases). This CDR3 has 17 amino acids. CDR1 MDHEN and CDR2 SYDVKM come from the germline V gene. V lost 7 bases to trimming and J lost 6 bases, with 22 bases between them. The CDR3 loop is CASTLDSSPPFNSPLHF. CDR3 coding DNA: TGTGCCAGCACCCTAGACAGCTCACCTCCCTTTAATTCACCCCTCCACTTT. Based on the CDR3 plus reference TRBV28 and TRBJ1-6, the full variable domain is DVKVTQSSRYLVKRTGEKVFLECVQDMDHENMFWYRQDPGLGLRLIYFSYDVKMKEKGDIPEGYSVSREKKERFSLILESASTNQTSMYLCASTLDSSPPFNSPLHFGNGTRLTVT.

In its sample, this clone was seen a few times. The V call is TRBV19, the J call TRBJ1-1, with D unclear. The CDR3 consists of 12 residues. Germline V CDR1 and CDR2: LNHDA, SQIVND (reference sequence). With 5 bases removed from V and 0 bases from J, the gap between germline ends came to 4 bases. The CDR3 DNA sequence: TGTGCCAGTAGTGTTCTGAACACTGAAGCTTTCTTT. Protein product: CASSVLNTEAFF.

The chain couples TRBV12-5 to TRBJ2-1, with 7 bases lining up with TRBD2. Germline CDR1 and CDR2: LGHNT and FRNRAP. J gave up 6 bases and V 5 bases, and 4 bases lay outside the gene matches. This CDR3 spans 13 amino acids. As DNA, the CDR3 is TGTGCTAGTGGTCGGCTAGCGGTCAATGAGCAGTTCTTC. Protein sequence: CASGRLAVNEQFF.

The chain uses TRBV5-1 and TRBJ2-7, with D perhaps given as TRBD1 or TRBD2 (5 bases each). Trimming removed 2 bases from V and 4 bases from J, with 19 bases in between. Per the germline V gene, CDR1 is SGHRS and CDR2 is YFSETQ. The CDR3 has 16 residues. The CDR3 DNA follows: TGCGCCAGCAGCTTAGGAGGCAAAAAAGGGGAATACGAGCAGTACTTC. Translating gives CASSLGGKKGEYEQYF.

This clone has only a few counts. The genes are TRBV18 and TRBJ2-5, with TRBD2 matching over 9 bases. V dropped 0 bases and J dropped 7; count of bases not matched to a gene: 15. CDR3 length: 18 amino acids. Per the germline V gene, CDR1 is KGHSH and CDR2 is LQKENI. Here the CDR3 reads CASSPPEGLAGSSGTQYF. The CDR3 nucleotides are TGTGCCAGCTCACCACCGGAAGGGCTAGCGGGGTCCTCGGGGACCCAGTACTTC.

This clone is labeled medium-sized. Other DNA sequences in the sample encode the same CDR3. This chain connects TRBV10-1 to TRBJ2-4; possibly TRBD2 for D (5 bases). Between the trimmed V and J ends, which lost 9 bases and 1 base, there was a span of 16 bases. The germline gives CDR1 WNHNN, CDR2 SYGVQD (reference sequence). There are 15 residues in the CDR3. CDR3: CARHIRRRAKNIQYF. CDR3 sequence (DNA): TGCGCCAGGCATATCAGGAGGAGGGCCAAAAACATTCAGTACTTC.

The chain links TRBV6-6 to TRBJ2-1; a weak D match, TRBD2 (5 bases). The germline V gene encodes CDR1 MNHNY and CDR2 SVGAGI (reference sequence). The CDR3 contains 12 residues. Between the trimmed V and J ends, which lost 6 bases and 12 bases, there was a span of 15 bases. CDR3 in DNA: TGTGCCAGCAGGGACTGGGCGTGGGTGCAGTTCTTC. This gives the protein CASRDWAWVQFF.

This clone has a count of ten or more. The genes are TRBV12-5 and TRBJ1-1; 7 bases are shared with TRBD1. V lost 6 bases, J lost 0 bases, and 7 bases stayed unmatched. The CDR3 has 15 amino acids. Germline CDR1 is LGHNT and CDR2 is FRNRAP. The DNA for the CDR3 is TGTGCTAGTGGGCGGGGACAGATCATGAACACTGAAGCTTTCTTT. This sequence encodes CASGRGQIMNTEAFF.

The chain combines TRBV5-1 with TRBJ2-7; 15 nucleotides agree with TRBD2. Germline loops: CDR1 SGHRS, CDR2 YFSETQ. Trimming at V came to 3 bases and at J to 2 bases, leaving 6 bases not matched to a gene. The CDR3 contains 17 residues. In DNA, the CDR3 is TGCGCCAGCAGCTCAGGACTAGCGGGGGGGCGACCCTACGAGCAGTACTTC. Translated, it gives CASSSGLAGGRPYEQYF.

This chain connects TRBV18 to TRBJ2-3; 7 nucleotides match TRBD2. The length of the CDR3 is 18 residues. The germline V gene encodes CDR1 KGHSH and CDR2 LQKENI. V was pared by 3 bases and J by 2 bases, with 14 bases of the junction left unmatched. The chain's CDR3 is CASSPNLGRAGTTDTQYF. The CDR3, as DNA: TGTGCCAGCTCACCGAACTTAGGGAGGGCAGGTACCACAGATACGCAGTATTTT. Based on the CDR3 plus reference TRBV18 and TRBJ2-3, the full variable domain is NAGVMQNPRHLVRRRGQEARLRCSPMKGHSHVYWYRQLPEEGLKFMVYLQKENIIDESGMPKERFSAEFPKEGPSILRIQQVVRGDSAAYFCASSPNLGRAGTTDTQYFGPGTRLTVL.

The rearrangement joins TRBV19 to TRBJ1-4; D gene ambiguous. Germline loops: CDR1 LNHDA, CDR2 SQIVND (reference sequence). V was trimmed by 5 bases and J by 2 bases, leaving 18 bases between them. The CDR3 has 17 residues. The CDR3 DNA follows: TGTGCCAGTAGTTCCCGCTCGGGAGGGCAGACTAATGAAAAACTGTTTTTT. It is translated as CASSSRSGGQTNEKLFF.

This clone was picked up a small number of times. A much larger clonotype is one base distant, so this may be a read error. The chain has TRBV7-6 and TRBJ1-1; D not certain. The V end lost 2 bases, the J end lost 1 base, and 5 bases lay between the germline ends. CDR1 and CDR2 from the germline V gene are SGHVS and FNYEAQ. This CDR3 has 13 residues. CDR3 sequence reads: CASSLSRNTEAFF. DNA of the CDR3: TGTGCCAGCAGCTTAAGCAGGAACACTGAAGCTTTCTTT.

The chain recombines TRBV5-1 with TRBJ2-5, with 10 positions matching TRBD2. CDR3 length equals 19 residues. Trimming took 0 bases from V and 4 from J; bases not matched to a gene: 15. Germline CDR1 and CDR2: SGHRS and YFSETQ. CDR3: CASSLVPAGGPGGLETQYF. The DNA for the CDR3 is TGCGCCAGCAGCTTGGTACCAGCGGGAGGGCCAGGAGGGTTAGAGACCCAGTACTTC. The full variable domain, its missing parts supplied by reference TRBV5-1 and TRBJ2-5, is KAGVTQTPRYLIKTRGQQVTLSCSPISGHRSVSWYQQTPGQGLQFLFEYFSETQRNKGNFPGRFSGRQFSNSRSEMNVSTLELGDSALYLCASSLVPAGGPGGLETQYFGPGTRLLVL.

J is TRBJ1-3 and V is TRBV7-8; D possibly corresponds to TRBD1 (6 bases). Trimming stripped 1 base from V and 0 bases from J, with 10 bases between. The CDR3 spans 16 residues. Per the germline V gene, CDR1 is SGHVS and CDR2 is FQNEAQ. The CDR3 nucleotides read TGTGCCAGCAGCTTAGACCCACAGGGCTCTGGAAACACCATATATTTT. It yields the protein CASSLDPQGSGNTIYF.

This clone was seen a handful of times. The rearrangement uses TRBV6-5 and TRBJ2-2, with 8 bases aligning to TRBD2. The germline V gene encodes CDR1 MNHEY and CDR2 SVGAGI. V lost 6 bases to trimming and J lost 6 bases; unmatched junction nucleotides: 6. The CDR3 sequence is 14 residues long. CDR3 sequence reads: CASRGSGESGELFF. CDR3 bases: TGTGCCAGCAGGGGTAGCGGGGAATCCGGGGAGCTGTTTTTT.

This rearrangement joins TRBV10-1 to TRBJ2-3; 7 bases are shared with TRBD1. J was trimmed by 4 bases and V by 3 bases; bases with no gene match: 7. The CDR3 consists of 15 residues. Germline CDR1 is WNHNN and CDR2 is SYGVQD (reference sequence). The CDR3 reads CASSEFPGGADTQYF. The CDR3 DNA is TGCGCCAGCAGTGAATTCCCAGGGGGAGCAGATACGCAGTATTTT.

CDR3 sequence reads: CASSVTGTGPPYEQYF. The CDR3, as DNA: TGTGCCAGCAGCGTAACCGGGACAGGGCCCCCCTACGAGCAGTACTTC. The chain carries TRBV7-8 and TRBJ2-7; 9 nucleotides match TRBD1. This CDR3 comprises 16 residues. Germline loops: CDR1 SGHVS, CDR2 FQNEAQ. V was clipped by 5 bases and J by 2 bases; unmatched bases: 10. Together with reference TRBV7-8 and TRBJ2-7, the CDR3 gives the full variable domain: GAGVSQSPRYKVAKRGQDVALRCDPISGHVSLFWYQQALGQGPEFLTYFQNEAQLDKSGLPSDRFFAERPEGSVSTLKIQRTQQEDSAVYLCASSVTGTGPPYEQYFGPGTRLTVT.